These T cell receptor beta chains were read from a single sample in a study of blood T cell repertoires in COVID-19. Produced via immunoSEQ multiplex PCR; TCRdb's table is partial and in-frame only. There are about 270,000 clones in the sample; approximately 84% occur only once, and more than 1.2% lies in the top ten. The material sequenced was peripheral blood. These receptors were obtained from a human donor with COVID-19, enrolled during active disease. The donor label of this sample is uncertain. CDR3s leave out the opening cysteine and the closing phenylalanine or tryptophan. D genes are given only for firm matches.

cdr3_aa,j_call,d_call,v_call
ASSPRVGAPLH,TRBJ1-6,NA,TRBV3-1/TRBV3-2
RRTSKYNSGANVLT,TRBJ2-6,NA,TRBV21-1
AISADRGAGTDTQY,TRBJ2-3,TRBD1,TRBV10-3
ASSLRLAYTGELF,TRBJ2-2,NA,TRBV28
ASLQDRATEAF,TRBJ1-1,TRBD1,TRBV19
AISEGPPYENEQF,TRBJ2-1,NA,TRBV10-3
ASSQGSSGGSYNEQF,TRBJ2-1,TRBD2,TRBV4-2
ASRPAGQGHEQY,TRBJ2-7,TRBD1,TRBV2
ASQLNRGGDSPLH,TRBJ1-6,TRBD1,TRBV6-5
ASSFRQGATDTQY,TRBJ2-3,TRBD1,TRBV28
ASSLGGTGVDTEAF,TRBJ1-1,TRBD1,TRBV27
ASSKQGATNEKLF,TRBJ1-4,TRBD1,TRBV7-6
AWSLRREPETYEQY,TRBJ2-7,NA,TRBV30
ASSVGRESGYEQY,TRBJ2-7,TRBD2,TRBV9
ASSPKLLGQGLTGNQPQH,TRBJ1-5,TRBD1,TRBV5-1
ASRGGLASNEQF,TRBJ2-1,TRBD2,TRBV9
ASSFAGPVDKEQF,TRBJ2-1,NA,TRBV28
SVANTEAF,TRBJ1-1,NA,TRBV29-1
ASSLGQGVEKLF,TRBJ1-4,TRBD1,TRBV2
ASSLGGRVWYEQY,TRBJ2-7,NA,TRBV28
ASSFSGLATISSYNEQF,TRBJ2-1,NA,TRBV19
AWSPTTLGNEQF,TRBJ2-1,NA,TRBV30
ASSGRTSGNHEQF,TRBJ2-1,TRBD2,TRBV2
AWGRTATNEKLF,TRBJ1-4,NA,TRBV30
AWTPWSGRDAGEQY,TRBJ2-7,TRBD2,TRBV30
ASSFGGVNGYT,TRBJ1-2,NA,TRBV11-2
ASSLELAKNIQY,TRBJ2-4,NA,TRBV6-5
ASSSRGAGETQY,TRBJ2-5,NA,TRBV27
ASSPRGGDYGYT,TRBJ1-2,TRBD1,TRBV18
ASSTEEGGISPLH,TRBJ1-6,NA,TRBV18
ASSEVGYEQY,TRBJ2-7,NA,TRBV5-1
ASSKGRRINYGYT,TRBJ1-2,NA,TRBV28
SVGDRVGTEAF,TRBJ1-1,TRBD1,TRBV29-1
AWRLGGAGELF,TRBJ2-2,NA,TRBV30
ASSSSGEATDTQY,TRBJ2-3,NA,TRBV19
ASRPTGGPLVGGELF,TRBJ2-2,TRBD1,TRBV7-3
AWSVSADTQY,TRBJ2-3,NA,TRBV30
ASSLMGSGSTDTQY,TRBJ2-3,NA,TRBV7-6
AIRVGVGQGGVDEQF,TRBJ2-1,TRBD1,TRBV10-3
ASSSRGRGQGASEQF,TRBJ2-1,TRBD1,TRBV5-1
ASSVDSPSSHNEQF,TRBJ2-1,NA,TRBV9
ASGTGDRLSYEQY,TRBJ2-7,TRBD1,TRBV10-1
AWSAGTGVLNEKLF,TRBJ1-4,TRBD1,TRBV30